This T cell receptor beta chain was profiled in a study of blood T cell repertoires in COVID-19. Across the whole study: Sources were T cells, B-cell-depleted T cells, or PBMCs; the material itself was cDNA or gDNA.

The CDR3 length is 14 residues. CDR1 SEHNR and CDR2 FQNEAQ come from the germline V gene (reference sequence). The V gene end was trimmed by 3 bases and the J gene end by 4 bases; junction bases not matched to a gene: 5. Authors' processing steps: Reference gene primer amplification gave nucleated cell count estimates. Generated by immunoSEQ multiplex PCR, the TCRdb table keeps only in-frame clones and is missing some. That table supplies the V and J calls and clone size; D and trimming were determined from the DNA. The data hold approximately 350,000 clones, with about 88% observed a single time. Recruited during active infection, patients (from Seattle) were subsequently followed longitudinally.

The source material was peripheral blood. The receptor comes from a woman in her sixties or seventies with COVID-19, enrolled during active disease. J is TRBJ2-5 and V is TRBV7-9; TRBD1 agrees at 7 bases. The CDR3 sequence is CASSLTGSSETQYF. The CDR3 DNA sequence: TGTGCCAGCAGCTTGACAGGGTCGTCAGAGACCCAGTACTTC. Full variable domain (missing parts from reference TRBV7-9 and TRBJ2-5): DTGVSQNPRHKITKRGQNVTFRCDPISEHNRLYWYRQTLGQGPEFLTYFQNEAQLEKSRLLSDRFSAERPKGSFSTLEIQRTEQGDSAMYLCASSLTGSSETQYFGPGTRLLVL.